The TCR beta chain under discussion was sequenced for a study of OX40 agonist ivuxolimab in advanced cancers. The ends were cut back, 2 bases at V and 0 bases at J, with 8 bases in the middle. This CDR3 region has 15 residues. Germline assignment: CDR1 SEHNR and CDR2 FQNEAQ (reference sequence). The data were produced by immunoSEQ multiplex PCR, yet TCRdb's version contains in-frame clones alone and is incomplete. The profile covers 65,000 to 100,000 clones, with roughly 94% appearing a single time and 9.6% taken by the ten largest. The specimen comprised CD4+ or CD8+ T cells sorted from blood, sampled in a trial of the OX40 agonist ivuxolimab. The rearrangement joins TRBV7-9 to TRBJ2-1; D is unclear. This receptor was identified in an adult with an advanced solid tumor such as melanoma, head and neck, liver or kidney cancer. The CDR3 is CASSLSFLSYNEQFF. The CDR3 nucleotides are TGTGCCAGCAGCTTAAGTTTCCTCTCCTACAATGAGCAGTTCTTC.